Below, 27 T cell receptor beta chains from the same sample are listed, as sequenced in a study of T-cell memory formation after mild COVID-19. TCRdb ran MiXCR on the 5' RACE reads and lists one entry per CDR3 protein. The repertoire holds 140,000 to 150,000 distinct CDR3 sequences, with about 5.5% as singletons. Material: PBMCs or a T cell subset sorted from them (not recorded which). The source of these receptors is an adult woman who had mild COVID-19 (a few samples of this study predate the infection). Cell type and time point are not known.

The genes are TRBV4-2 and TRBJ2-1, with D possibly being TRBD2 (6 bases). With 0 bases removed from V and 8 bases from J, the gap between germline ends came to 20 bases. Germline CDR1 LGHNA, CDR2 YNFKEQ. The CDR3 contains 17 residues. For the CDR3, the DNA is TGTGCCAGCAGCCAAGAGGGGAGGCGGGACCTATGGGATGAGCAGTTCTTC. Protein sequence: CASSQEGRRDLWDEQFF.

This clonotype was observed a handful of times. The V and J genes are TRBV7-3 and TRBJ2-6; D not resolved. This CDR3 spans 16 amino acids. Germline V gene sequence: CDR1 SGHTA, CDR2 FQGTGA. Trimming took off 4 bases at V and 0 bases at J, with 10 bases between the two ends. The CDR3 DNA reads TGTGCCAGCAGCTCCTTCTCGAGCTCTGGGGCCAACGTCCTGACTTTC. Its protein product is CASSSFSSSGANVLTF.

The chain has TRBV24-1 and TRBJ2-3; no reliable D call. The length of the CDR3 is 11 residues. Germline-derived CDR1 and CDR2 are KGHDR and SFDVKD. The V gene lost 1 base and the J gene lost 6 bases, with 1 base spanning the gap. The CDR3 DNA sequence: TGTGCCACCAGTGATTTTGATACGCAGTATTTT. It encodes CATSDFDTQYF.

At least ten counts were recorded for this clonotype. The chain has TRBV29-1 and TRBJ1-1; D is perhaps TRBD1 (5 bases). CDR3 length: 12 residues. Germline CDR1 reads SQVTM; CDR2 reads ANQGSEA. V lost 7 bases and J 0 bases, leaving 9 bases between the germline ends. The CDR3 DNA follows: TGCAGCGCCCTGACAGTGAACACTGAAGCTTTCTTT. It is translated as CSALTVNTEAFF.

This clonotype was detected only a few times. This chain connects TRBV18 to TRBJ2-2; TRBD1 matches at 7 bases. Germline CDR1 is KGHSH and CDR2 is LQKENI. V lost 3 bases and J lost 0; bases outside the gene matches: 4. The CDR3 contains 16 residues. CDR3 sequence reads: CASSPGQASNTGELFF. The CDR3 nucleotides read TGTGCCAGCTCACCCGGACAGGCCTCGAACACCGGGGAGCTGTTTTTT.

This clonotype has at least ten counts. The V gene is TRBV7-6, the J gene TRBJ1-3; 8 nucleotides line up with TRBD1. The CDR3 totals 18 residues. The ends lost 2 bases at V and 0 bases at J; junction bases unmatched: 9. Germline CDR1 is SGHVS and CDR2 is FNYEAQ. For the CDR3, the DNA is TGTGCCAGCAGCTTAACCTACCCGGACAGGGCCTCTGGAAACACCATATATTTT. It codes for CASSLTYPDRASGNTIYF.

This clonotype was detected ten times or more. V usage is TRBV20-1 and J usage is TRBJ2-3; 12 bases are a match to TRBD2. CDR1 and CDR2 from the germline V gene are DFQATT and SNEGSKA (reference sequence). This CDR3 has 20 amino acids. V gave up 1 base and J gave up 5 bases; unmatched junction bases: 19. As DNA, the CDR3 is TGCAGTGCTAGAGTTTTTACCCTAGCGGGAGGGTACCTAGAGGAAGATACGCAGTATTTT. Its translation is CSARVFTLAGGYLEEDTQYF.

This clonotype came up many times. This rearrangement joins TRBV12-3 or TRBV12-4 to TRBJ1-6, with D tentatively TRBD1 (5 bases). This CDR3 has 13 amino acids. V lost 1 base and J lost 14, with 12 bases in between. This CDR3 is CASSLGRVQALHF. The DNA of the CDR3 is TGTGCCAGCAGTTTAGGCAGGGTCCAAGCCCTCCACTTT.

In this sample, this clonotype turned up many times. This chain joins TRBV5-6 and TRBJ1-1; 8 nucleotides line up with TRBD1. After removal of 5 bases from V and 0 bases from J, the junction contained 6 bases not matched to a gene. The CDR3 runs to 15 residues. CDR1 SGHDT and CDR2 YYEEEE come from the germline V gene. The DNA for the CDR3 is TGTGCCAGCAGGCAACAACAGGGGGTGAACACTGAAGCTTTCTTT. Its protein product is CASRQQQGVNTEAFF.

This clonotype was seen a few times. The chain has TRBV18 and TRBJ2-7; D gene unclear. There are 15 residues in the CDR3. Germline CDR1 and CDR2: KGHSH and LQKENI. V lost 0 bases and J 6 bases, leaving 15 bases between the germline ends. CDR3 nucleotide sequence: TGTGCCAGCTCACCACCGATCCGGCTAGGAAGCGAGCAGTACTTC. Protein sequence: CASSPPIRLGSEQYF.

This clonotype occurred many times. This chain joins TRBV7-3 and TRBJ2-2; D might be TRBD1 or TRBD2, each matching 5 bases. This CDR3 is 16 amino acids long. Germline V gives CDR1 SGHTA, CDR2 FQGTGA. V was cut by 0 bases and J by 0 bases, with 8 bases left in between. CDR3 sequence reads: CASSLTGRSNTGELFF. CDR3 DNA: TGTGCCAGCAGCTTAACGGGACGGTCGAACACCGGGGAGCTGTTTTTT.

At least ten counts were recorded for this clonotype. The V and J genes are TRBV11-2 and TRBJ2-4; the D is unclear. Germline values: CDR1 SGHAT, CDR2 FQNNGV. This CDR3 is 16 amino acids long. The germline V and J ends were trimmed by 5 bases and 0 bases, with 14 bases remaining between them. CDR3 DNA: TGTGCCAGCAGCGTGACCGACGGTATAGCCAAAAACATTCAGTACTTC. Its translation: CASSVTDGIAKNIQYF.

This clonotype was seen a handful of times. V usage is TRBV30 and J usage is TRBJ2-7; TRBD1 matches at 8 bases. The CDR3 loop spans 13 amino acids. CDR1 is GTSNPN and CDR2 is SVGIG in the germline V gene (reference sequence). Trimming removed 0 bases from V and 6 bases from J; junction bases left unmatched: 4. As DNA, the CDR3 is TGTGCCTGGAGTGTTATTACAGGGGGCGAGCAGTACTTC. It encodes CAWSVITGGEQYF.

The table lists this clonotype with many counts. The chain uses TRBV18 and TRBJ2-5; 8 positions match TRBD1. Germline CDR1 KGHSH, CDR2 LQKENI. Unmatched junction bases numbered 3, after V lost 4 bases and J lost 5 bases. The CDR3 contains 13 residues. The CDR3 region is CASSRQGYETQYF. The CDR3 coding sequence is TGTGCCAGCTCACGACAGGGGTACGAGACCCAGTACTTC.

The chain is built from TRBV9 and TRBJ1-3; D ambiguous. This CDR3 contains 14 residues. CDR1 is SGDLS, CDR2 YYNGEE, per germline. Trimming shortened V by 1 base and J by 3 bases, and 8 bases separated the two germline ends. The CDR3 sequence is CASSVFSGGNTIYF. CDR3 bases: TGTGCCAGCAGCGTATTTTCCGGTGGAAACACCATATATTTT.

This clonotype has only a few counts. This chain uses TRBV7-2 with TRBJ2-1; 9 nucleotides align to TRBD2. CDR3 length equals 16 residues. Germline-derived CDR1 and CDR2 are SGHTA and FQGNSA. The J segment lost 2 bases and the V segment lost 2 bases, leaving 4 bases of the junction unmatched. The chain's CDR3 is CASSLRPSGTYNEQFF. The CDR3 nucleotides are TGTGCCAGCAGCTTACGGCCTAGCGGGACCTACAATGAGCAGTTCTTC.

Only a few counts were recorded for this clonotype. This chain connects TRBV27 to TRBJ2-1; D remains ambiguous. Trimming cost V 5 bases and J 4 bases, with 12 bases left between them. Germline V lookup: CDR1 MNHEY, CDR2 SMNVEV (reference sequence). This CDR3 contains 14 residues. The CDR3 reads CASSRVNGYNEQFF. The CDR3 DNA sequence: TGTGCCAGCAGTAGGGTGAATGGGTACAATGAGCAGTTCTTC.

This clonotype was seen at least ten times. The rearrangement joins TRBV5-1 to TRBJ2-6; D is uncertain. CDR1 is SGHRS, CDR2 YFSETQ, per germline. With 1 base removed from V and 0 bases from J, the gap between germline ends came to 8 bases. The CDR3 is made up of 16 amino acids. The CDR3 sequence is CASSLRPSSGANVLTF. DNA of the CDR3: TGCGCCAGCAGCTTGCGTCCTTCCTCTGGGGCCAACGTCCTGACTTTC.

This clonotype was picked up many times. The chain links TRBV2 to TRBJ2-1; 7 bases fit TRBD2. V shed 6 bases and J 4 bases; nucleotides not matched to a gene: 6. Germline V gene sequence: CDR1 SNHLY, CDR2 FYNNEI. The CDR3 loop spans 14 amino acids. CDR3 DNA sequence: TGTGCCAGCAGACCGAGCGGGATATACAATGAGCAGTTCTTC. It yields the protein CASRPSGIYNEQFF.

The V gene is TRBV10-3, the J gene TRBJ1-1, with D unresolved. The germline V gene has CDR1 ENHRY and CDR2 SYGVKD. The CDR3 length is 13 residues. Between the trimmed V and J ends, which lost 0 bases and 1 base, there was a span of 3 bases. CDR3 bases: TGTGCCATCAGTGAGTCGAGGAACACTGAAGCTTTCTTT. This encodes CAISESRNTEAFF.

In this sample, this clonotype turned up many times. This chain joins TRBV29-1 and TRBJ2-5; no definite D call. There are 14 residues in the CDR3. Germline CDR1 is SQVTM and CDR2 is ANQGSEA. V lost 4 bases, J lost 1 base, and 13 bases lay in between. CDR3 protein: CSVVPVGTQETQYF. In DNA, the CDR3 is TGCAGCGTTGTGCCAGTCGGAACCCAAGAGACCCAGTACTTC.

This clonotype has ten or more counts. This chain links TRBV7-9 with TRBJ2-5; no clear D. From germline, CDR1 is SEHNR and CDR2 FQNEAQ (reference sequence). The CDR3 extends over 14 amino acids. V was clipped by 3 bases and J by 5 bases, with 13 bases between them. The CDR3, as DNA: TGTGCCAGCAGCTTTCCCCCAAGGGTGGAGACCCAGTACTTC. Protein sequence: CASSFPPRVETQYF.

Details on this clonotype: The junction and the germline gene differ at one end; a read error may be behind it. This chain joins TRBV15 and TRBJ1-5; 8 nucleotides align to TRBD1. CDR3 size: 14 residues. Germline loops: CDR1 LNHNV, CDR2 YYDKDF (reference sequence). CDR3 nucleotide sequence: TGTGCCACCAATGACAGGGGTCGAGATCAGACCCAGCATTTT. Its protein product is CATNDRGRDQTQHF.

This clonotype occurred a few times. V is TRBV10-3 and J is TRBJ1-4, with D possibly matching TRBD1 (6 bases). Trimming pared 0 bases from V and 6 bases from J, leaving 11 bases between. Germline CDR1 is ENHRY and CDR2 is SYGVKD. The CDR3 spans 15 residues. The chain's CDR3 is CAISESGAGDEKLFF. CDR3 nucleotide sequence: TGTGCCATCAGTGAGTCTGGGGCAGGGGATGAAAAACTGTTTTTT.

This clonotype was seen many times. The gene calls are TRBV5-1 and TRBJ2-7, with 7 bases fitting TRBD1. V lost 0 bases and J lost 5; bases outside the gene matches: 2. CDR3 length: 13 amino acids. CDR1 is SGHRS, CDR2 YFSETQ, per germline. The CDR3 is CASSLDRGDEQYF. In nucleotides, the CDR3 is TGCGCCAGCAGCTTGGACAGGGGAGACGAGCAGTACTTC.

This clonotype occurred many times. The chain employs TRBV6-5 and TRBJ1-1; D perhaps matches TRBD1 (6 bases). V was pared by 6 bases and J by 7 bases, with 12 bases between. Germline V gene sequence: CDR1 MNHEY, CDR2 SVGAGI. The CDR3 runs 12 residues. The CDR3 DNA reads TGTGCCAGCAGCACCCAGGGGTATGAAGCTTTCTTT. Translating it yields CASSTQGYEAFF.

This chain joins TRBV7-2 and TRBJ1-1; D not certain. Germline V CDR1 and CDR2: SGHTA, FQGNSA. The CDR3 contains 14 residues. V was shortened by 1 base and J by 6 bases, with 12 bases between the two germline ends. The CDR3: CASSLDVRESEAFF. The CDR3 DNA reads as TGTGCCAGCAGCTTAGACGTCAGAGAATCTGAAGCTTTCTTT.